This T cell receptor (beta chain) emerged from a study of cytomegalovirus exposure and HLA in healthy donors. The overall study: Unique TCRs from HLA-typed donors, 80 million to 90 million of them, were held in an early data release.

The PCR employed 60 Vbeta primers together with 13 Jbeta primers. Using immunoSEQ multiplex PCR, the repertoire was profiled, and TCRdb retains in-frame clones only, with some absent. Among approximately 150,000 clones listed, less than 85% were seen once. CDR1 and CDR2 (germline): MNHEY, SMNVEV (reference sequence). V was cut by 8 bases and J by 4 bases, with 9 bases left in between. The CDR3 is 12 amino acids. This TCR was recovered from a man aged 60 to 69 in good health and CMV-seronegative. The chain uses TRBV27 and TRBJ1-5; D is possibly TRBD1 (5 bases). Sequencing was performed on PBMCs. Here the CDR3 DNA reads TGTGCCAGCGGGGCAGGGAATCAGCCCCAGCATTTT. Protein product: CASGAGNQPQHF.